These 8 T cell receptor beta chains originate from one sample sequenced in a study of cytomegalovirus exposure and HLA in healthy donors. Amplification used 60 Vbeta primers and 13 Jbeta primers. Here immunoSEQ multiplex PCR was the method, and the copy in TCRdb shows in-frame clones only, minus some. This sample yields some 270,000 clones, of which about 80% are seen a single time; about 0.3% belongs to the top ten. Sequenced input: PBMCs. Receptor source: a girl aged 2 to 9 in good health and CMV-seronegative.

This chain links TRBV7-3 with TRBJ2-7; the match to TRBD2 covers 8 bases. This CDR3 has 15 residues. With 1 base clipped from V and 6 bases from J, the junction kept 8 bases outside the gene matches. CDR1 and CDR2 from the germline V gene are SGHTA and FQGTGA. CDR3 sequence: CASSLSPAGEREQYF. In nucleotides, the CDR3 is TGTGCCAGCAGCTTAAGTCCAGCGGGAGAACGCGAGCAGTACTTC.

The chain has TRBV2 and TRBJ1-1; possible D gene TRBD1, 5 bases. This CDR3 region has 15 residues. Germline CDR1 and CDR2: SNHLY and FYNNEI. Trimming removed 6 bases at V and 0 bases at J, with 14 bases between. CDR3: CASSPDTLMNTEAFF. The DNA for the CDR3 is TGTGCCAGCAGCCCGGACACATTAATGAACACTGAAGCTTTCTTT.

The chain couples TRBV21-1 to TRBJ1-3. TRBV21-1 is annotated as a pseudogene. The CDR3 consists of 16 residues. The CDR3 DNA reads TGTGCCAGCAGCAAAGCCCGGCCTAGCTCTGGAAACACCATATATTTT. It encodes CASSKARPSSGNTIYF.

This chain links TRBV11-2 with TRBJ2-1; 9 nucleotides align to TRBD2. In germline, CDR1 is SGHAT, CDR2 FQNNGV. The CDR3 runs 15 residues. Trimming at V came to 1 base and at J to 7 bases, leaving 5 bases not matched to a gene. This CDR3 is CASSLGTSVTNEQFF. CDR3 DNA: TGTGCCAGCAGCTTAGGGACTAGCGTAACAAATGAGCAGTTCTTC.

This chain links TRBV21-1 with TRBJ2-7; the D call of TRBD2 is as the table states it, not checked on the DNA. TRBV21-1 is termed a pseudogene. This CDR3 comprises 14 residues. This CDR3 reads CASLKAGHYYEQYF. The DNA for the CDR3 is TGTGCCAGCCTTAAAGCGGGACATTACTACGAGCAGTACTTC.

CDR3 nucleotides: TGTGCCAGCATGACAGGTCTCTATGGCTACACCTTC. Translated, it gives CASMTGLYGYTF. V and J are TRBV28 and TRBJ1-2, with D maybe TRBD1 (6 bases). The CDR3 totals 12 residues. The germline V gene has CDR1 MDHEN and CDR2 SYDVKM. V was shortened by 7 bases and J by 4 bases, with 10 bases between the two germline ends.

This clone was counted only a few times. V and J are TRBV27 and TRBJ2-5, with a tentative D call TRBD2 (5 bases). The V gene's germline CDR1 is MNHEY and CDR2 SMNVEV (reference sequence). V was shortened by 4 bases and J by 13 bases, with 16 bases between the two germline ends. The CDR3 extends over 12 amino acids. In nucleotides, the CDR3 is TGTGCCAGCAGTTCGGGGAGCTCAGCCCCGTACTTC. As protein: CASSSGSSAPYF.

The chain has TRBV30 and TRBJ1-5; D remains unclear. Germline V gene data show CDR1 as GTSNPN and CDR2 as SVGIG (reference sequence). The CDR3 has 13 residues. The V end lost 0 bases, the J end lost 7 bases, and 10 bases lay between the germline ends. The CDR3 is CAWSVRSGQPQHF. The CDR3 nucleotides read TGTGCCTGGAGTGTACGGAGTGGACAGCCCCAGCATTTT.